The following is a TCR beta chain sequence with its context. Its antigen is currently unknown. This sample was taken from a study of blood T cells in healthy people across ages. The CDR3 spans 14 residues. The V segment lost 4 bases and the J segment 0 bases; nucleotides outside the gene matches: 4. From germline, CDR1 is DFQATT and CDR2 SNEGSKA (reference sequence). For every donor, a draw yielded 7.5 to 10 milliliters of peripheral blood. Study-wide results and caveats: The fall in TCR beta diversity per million T cells was roughly linear with age. The long-lived group displayed more naive CD4+ cells, plus higher diversity, than the aged donors did.

Primed by a sample-barcoded 5' primer and a J-beta primer mix, a second PCR proceeded for roughly 7 to 12 cycles. MiXCR, run by TCRdb on the 5' RACE reads, gives a single entry per CDR3 protein. The sample consists of 600,000 to 900,000 distinct CDR3 sequences, roughly 25% of them appearing once. This sample was also put to use in a study of T cells of mothers and their children.

The material sequenced was blood. The source is a boy aged 10-17 years in good health. This chain links TRBV20-1 with TRBJ2-7; TRBD1 agrees at 9 bases. In DNA form, the CDR3 reads TGCAGTGCTATGGACAGGGGATTCTCCTACGAGCAGTACTTC. Translation: CSAMDRGFSYEQYF.